The T cell receptor (beta chain) under discussion was sequenced for a study of shared clonotypes between healthy human individuals. Study-level findings and limits: Limitation of the genetic and exposure-history diversity represented came from the few donors.

How the authors handled the data: ImmunoSEQ only sent back junction sequences with no quality scores, so filtering was done differently. Profiling relied on immunoSEQ multiplex PCR, and the TCRdb table lists in-frame clones only, not all of them. V, J and clone size are taken as reported in that table, and D and trimming were inferred from the DNA itself. The table includes about 490,000 clones, over 70% detected once. Per the germline V gene, CDR1 is MNHEY and CDR2 is SMNVEV (reference sequence). The CDR3 consists of 16 residues. Trimming took 5 bases from V and 0 from J; bases not matched to a gene: 6. A word on this clone: Its specificity is unknown.

The rearrangement uses TRBV27 and TRBJ1-2, with 10 bases fitting TRBD1. What was sequenced was PBMCs. This clonotype was obtained from a woman in her thirties or forties in good health. Some clones in this sample may be carry-over from other donors' samples. CDR3 in DNA: TGTGCCAGCAGTCCCCGACAGGGGGCAGCTAACTATGGCTACACCTTC. Translated: CASSPRQGAANYGYTF.